These 19 T cell receptor beta chains were sequenced from one sample in a study of blood T cells in healthy people across ages (dated by TCRdb to the mid-2010s). The protocol used for the library was 5' RACE. For sequencing, an Illumina HiSeq 2500 was employed. A second PCR of about 7 to 12 cycles was performed with a sample-barcoded 5' primer and a J-beta primer mix. TCRdb reworked the public reads: Q25 trimming with fastp, MiXCR clone assembly, productive beta chains retained. Each CDR3 protein appears once, grouped with its most common genes and DNA. For this sample there are over 600,000 distinct CDR3 sequences; around 21% appear just once. The biggest ten clones account for 3.6% of the sample. Sequenced material: blood. These receptor sequences come from a man in his sixties or seventies in good health.

V is TRBV7-9 and J is TRBJ2-4; the D is unclear. V shed 6 bases and J shed 5 bases, with 5 bases lying between them. Germline V gene sequence: CDR1 SEHNR, CDR2 FQNEAQ (reference sequence). CDR3 size: 11 residues. CDR3 coding DNA: TGTGCCAGCAGGTCTGAAAACATTCAGTACTTC. Translation gives CASRSENIQYF. Combining the CDR3 with reference TRBV7-9 and TRBJ2-4 gives the whole variable domain DTGVSQNPRHKITKRGQNVTFRCDPISEHNRLYWYRQTLGQGPEFLTYFQNEAQLEKSRLLSDRFSAERPKGSFSTLEIQRTEQGDSAMYLCASRSENIQYFGAGTRLSVL.

Of note for this clonotype: This CDR3 fails to terminate in the conserved phenylalanine or tryptophan, so it likely reflects a read error. This chain uses TRBV20-1 with TRBJ2-5; D unresolved. The last part of the DNA fits TRBJ2-1 better; the J call may be wrong. The length of the CDR3 is 15 residues. Germline V gene sequence: CDR1 DFQATT, CDR2 SNEGSKA (reference sequence). For the CDR3, the DNA is TGCAGTGCTACCTCCGTGGACGGTCTCGAGAATGAGCAGTTCGTC. Its protein is CSATSVDGLENEQFV.

This clonotype was detected only a few times. The rearrangement joins TRBV10-3 to TRBJ1-1; 9 bases are shared with TRBD1. This CDR3 has 13 residues. J lost 4 bases, V lost 10 bases, and 7 bases had no gene match. Germline V lookup: CDR1 ENHRY, CDR2 SYGVKD. The CDR3 DNA sequence: TGTGCCACGGCACAGGGGGCGGTCACTGAAGCTTTCTTT. It specifies CATAQGAVTEAFF.

This clonotype was recorded a few times. Likely a read error: the CDR3 ends without its conserved phenylalanine or tryptophan. V usage is TRBV12-3 or TRBV12-4 and J usage is TRBJ2-7; 8 nucleotides agree with TRBD1. The CDR3 totals 12 residues. V dropped 6 bases and J dropped 7; count of bases not matched to a gene: 5. In nucleotides, the CDR3 is TGTGCCAGCAGACTTGACAGGGGAGAGCAGTACCTC. It yields the protein CASRLDRGEQYL.

The rearrangement joins TRBV5-1 to TRBJ2-7; the match to TRBD2 covers 10 bases. Germline V gene data show CDR1 as SGHRS and CDR2 as YFSETQ. Trimming at V came to 4 bases and at J to 6 bases, leaving 4 bases not matched to a gene. CDR3 size: 13 residues. CDR3 sequence: CASSMRTSGEQYF. The CDR3 DNA reads as TGCGCCAGCAGCATGCGGACTAGCGGCGAGCAGTACTTC.

The V call is TRBV12-3 or TRBV12-4, the J call TRBJ2-5; D is possibly TRBD1 or TRBD2 (5 bases each). The CDR3 has 14 residues. The V end lost 4 bases, the J end lost 4 bases, and 13 bases lay between the germline ends. CDR3 protein: CASSSSTRGETQYF. The CDR3 DNA is TGTGCCAGCAGTTCGTCCACGAGGGGAGAGACCCAGTACTTC.

Written as DNA, the CDR3 is TGTGCCAGCAGCCAACGGACTAGCGGGAAGGGCGATGAGCAGTTCTTC. It is translated as CASSQRTSGKGDEQFF. The rearrangement joins TRBV3-1 to TRBJ2-1; 12 bases line up with TRBD2. The germline CDR1 and CDR2 sequences are LGHDT and YNNKEL (reference sequence). J was trimmed by 8 bases and V by 2 bases; bases with no gene match: 7. The CDR3 sequence is 16 residues long.

The chain has TRBV7-2 and TRBJ2-1; possibly TRBD1 for D (6 bases). Germline V gene lookup returns CDR1 SGHTA and CDR2 FQGNSA. V was trimmed by 4 bases and J by 4 bases, leaving 17 bases between them. CDR3 length: 16 amino acids. Written as DNA, the CDR3 is TGTGCCAGCAGCTCCCCCGGGACATTTCTTTACAATGAGCAGTTCTTC. This encodes CASSSPGTFLYNEQFF.

This clonotype was detected only a few times. The genes are TRBV7-9 and TRBJ1-6, with TRBD1 as a possible D gene (5 bases). This CDR3 comprises 12 residues. The germline CDR1 and CDR2 sequences are SEHNR and FQNEAQ (reference sequence). V was trimmed by 3 bases and J by 14 bases, leaving 11 bases between them. The CDR3 sequence: CASSFPGTTLHF. In nucleotides, the CDR3 is TGTGCCAGCAGCTTTCCAGGGACGACCCTCCACTTT.

The genes are TRBV4-3 and TRBJ2-1; D gene ambiguous. The ends were cut back, 1 base at V and 0 bases at J, with 10 bases in the middle. The CDR3 totals 16 residues. Germline V gene lookup returns CDR1 LGHNA and CDR2 YSLEER. CDR3 sequence reads: CASSQAVWSSYNEQFF. The CDR3 bases are TGCGCCAGCAGCCAAGCGGTCTGGAGCTCCTACAATGAGCAGTTCTTC.

CDR3 DNA sequence: TGTGCTAGTGGTTCCCGTAGGGGTGAGCAGTTCTTC. The encoded protein is CASGSRRGEQFF. The chain couples TRBV12-5 to TRBJ2-1; D is possibly TRBD1 (5 bases). The ends were cut back, 4 bases at V and 9 bases at J, with 10 bases in the middle. Looked up from germline, CDR1 is LGHNT and CDR2 is FRNRAP. The CDR3 covers 12 residues.

Only a few counts were recorded for this clonotype. The chain joins TRBV6-2 or TRBV6-3 to TRBJ2-1; 10 bases agree with TRBD2. The CDR3 is made up of 16 amino acids. V lost 7 bases, J lost 4 bases, and 10 bases stayed unmatched. CDR1 and CDR2 from the germline V gene are MNHEY and SVGEGT. DNA for the CDR3: TGTGCCAGCAATCCTCCGGGACTAGCGAGTTACAATGAGCAGTTCTTC. This codes for CASNPPGLASYNEQFF.

This chain connects TRBV12-3 or TRBV12-4 to TRBJ2-1; D not resolved. The last part of the DNA fits TRBJ2-5 better; the J call may be wrong. The CDR3 totals 15 residues. For the CDR3, the DNA is TGTGCCAGCAGTTTAAGCATGCCCTGGTCGGAGACCCAGTACTTC. Its translation is CASSLSMPWSETQYF.

There are a few counts of this clonotype. The chain employs TRBV28 and TRBJ1-1; 10 nucleotides match TRBD1. J lost 1 base, V lost 3 bases, and 5 bases had no gene match. The CDR3 loop spans 16 amino acids. Germline V gene sequence: CDR1 MDHEN, CDR2 SYDVKM. CDR3 loop: CASSFDRGRGNTEAFF. In DNA, the CDR3 is TGTGCCAGCAGTTTTGACAGGGGGCGCGGGAACACTGAAGCTTTCTTT.

This clonotype was detected only a few times. The CDR3 DNA reads as TGCGCCAGCAGCCAAGGACAGCCCGGAGGCACCGGGGAGCTGTTTTTT. Its protein product is CASSQGQPGGTGELFF. The genes are TRBV10-1 and TRBJ2-2; a possible D gene is TRBD1 (6 bases). Trimming took off 6 bases at V and 4 bases at J, with 18 bases between the two ends. In germline, CDR1 is WNHNN, CDR2 SYGVQD (reference sequence). The CDR3 sequence is 16 residues long.

This chain links TRBV9 with TRBJ2-1; 8 bases map to TRBD2. Trimming removed 0 bases from V and 3 bases from J; junction bases left unmatched: 2. This CDR3 region has 15 residues. Germline V CDR1 and CDR2: SGDLS, YYNGEE. In DNA, the CDR3 is TGTGCCAGCAGCGTAGGTAGCGGGGTCTACAATGAGCAGTTCTTC. Its translation: CASSVGSGVYNEQFF. Combining the CDR3 with reference TRBV9 and TRBJ2-1 gives the whole variable domain DSGVTQTPKHLITATGQRVTLRCSPRSGDLSVYWYQQSLDQGLQFLIQYYNGEERAKGNILERFSAQQFPDLHSELNLSSLELGDSALYFCASSVGSGVYNEQFFGPGTRLTVL.

The chain recombines TRBV10-3 with TRBJ1-2; unclear D gene. The CDR3 totals 12 residues. Trimming cost V 9 bases and J 12 bases, with 20 bases left between them. Germline V gene lookup returns CDR1 ENHRY and CDR2 SYGVKD. CDR3 nucleotides: TGTGCCATAAAGGACCGGGGAGCCGGCCACACCTTC. Translating gives CAIKDRGAGHTF.

On this clonotype: This could be a read error, since a much larger clone is one nucleotide away. CDR3 loop: CASSRTTGVLGEQHF. The CDR3 bases are TGTGCCAGCAGCCGGACGACAGGGGTCTTGGGAGAGCAGCACTTC. The chain carries TRBV13 and TRBJ2-7; 8 nucleotides align to TRBD1. Germline CDR1 PRHDT, CDR2 FYEKMQ (reference sequence). This CDR3 is built from 15 residues. Based on the CDR3 plus reference TRBV13 and TRBJ2-7, the full variable domain is AAGVIQSPRHLIKEKRETATLKCYPIPRHDTVYWYQQGPGQDPQFLISFYEKMQSDKGSIPDRFSAQQFSDYHSELNMSSLELGDSALYFCASSRTTGVLGEQHFGPGTRLTVT.

The chain has TRBV5-1 and TRBJ1-3; TRBD1 might be the D (6 bases). In germline, CDR1 is SGHRS, CDR2 YFSETQ. CDR3 length: 16 residues. The V end lost 4 bases, the J end lost 0 bases, and 14 bases lay between the germline ends. In DNA form, the CDR3 reads TGCGCCAGCAGCACCGGACAGCGAAGCTCTGGAAACACCATATATTTT. Translation: CASSTGQRSSGNTIYF.